This T cell receptor (beta chain) came from a study of shared clonotypes between healthy human individuals. Of note for this clone: A read error may account for a junction end that differs from germline.

Clones were read by immunoSEQ multiplex PCR, and TCRdb kept only the in-frame ones, dropping some. The repertoire holds approximately 740,000 clones, with around 67% as singletons. The receptor was derived from a woman aged 30 to 39 in good health. Sequenced: memory CD4+ T cells sorted from blood. The sample's subset: CD45RA-negative fraction.

CDR3 region: CASSITPGRMGF. In nucleotides, the CDR3 is TGTGCCAGTAGTATAACCCCAGGCAGAATGGGCTTT. This sequence joins TRBV19 and TRBJ1-1; D not resolved. CDR3 length: 12 residues. Germline CDR1 and CDR2: LNHDA and SQIVND (reference sequence).